The next 18 T cell receptor beta chains were all read from a single sample in a study of blood T cells in healthy people across ages. Next came a second PCR, run for about 6 to 11 cycles, which used a sample-barcoded 5' primer along with a J-beta primer mix. MiXCR was run by TCRdb on the 5' RACE reads, yielding one entry per CDR3 protein. The table lists about 780,000 distinct CDR3 sequences, about 42% of them singletons. Sample: blood. The receptors come from an elderly man in good health.

The V gene is TRBV7-2, the J gene TRBJ1-1; the D gene is possibly TRBD1 (5 bases). Trimming took off 5 bases at V and 5 bases at J, with 21 bases between the two ends. There are 16 residues in the CDR3. Looked up from germline, CDR1 is SGHTA and CDR2 is FQGNSA. The CDR3 protein is CASSPPGDQVGTEAFF. The CDR3 DNA is TGTGCCAGCAGCCCACCGGGGGATCAGGTGGGGACTGAAGCTTTCTTT.

This clonotype showed up just a few times. The V gene is TRBV11-1, the J gene TRBJ2-5, with D perhaps being TRBD1 or TRBD2 (5 bases each). The J call may be faulty, since TRBJ2-7 better matches the DNA end. The CDR3 extends over 12 amino acids. CDR1 is SGHAT and CDR2 is FQDESV in the germline V gene (reference sequence). CDR3 DNA sequence: TGTGCCAGCAGCTTAGAGGGACACGAGCAGTACTTC. It codes for CASSLEGHEQYF.

The chain combines TRBV9 with TRBJ2-5, with 10 positions matching TRBD2. The V segment lost 0 bases and the J segment 5 bases; nucleotides outside the gene matches: 7. The CDR3 sequence is 16 residues long. The germline gives CDR1 SGDLS, CDR2 YYNGEE. CDR3 sequence reads: CASSVGASGSSETQYF. Here the CDR3 DNA reads TGTGCCAGCAGCGTAGGTGCTAGCGGGAGTTCGGAGACCCAGTACTTC.

J is TRBJ2-3 and V is TRBV20-1; D may be TRBD2 (6 bases). Germline V gene lookup returns CDR1 DFQATT and CDR2 SNEGSKA (reference sequence). With 5 bases removed from V and 6 bases from J, the gap between germline ends came to 21 bases. The CDR3 loop spans 15 amino acids. DNA for the CDR3: TGCAGTGCTGAAGCGGTAAGGCGGGACGGCGATACGCAGTATTTT. It specifies CSAEAVRRDGDTQYF.

The rearrangement links TRBV7-2 to TRBJ2-3, with D hard to call. Per the germline V gene, CDR1 is SGHTA and CDR2 is FQGNSA. The V gene lost 2 bases and the J gene lost 0 bases, with 9 bases spanning the gap. CDR3 length equals 15 residues. In DNA form, the CDR3 reads TGTGCCAGCAGCTTAAGCCGGCTTAGCACAGATACGCAGTATTTT. Translation gives CASSLSRLSTDTQYF.

This clonotype was recorded a few times. The chain couples TRBV25-1 to TRBJ2-7, with D uncertain. Trimming pared 1 base from V and 6 bases from J, leaving 13 bases between. The CDR3 consists of 14 residues. CDR1 and CDR2 (germline): MGHDK, SYGVNS. The DNA of the CDR3 is TGTGCCAGCAGTGAATTTCTGGGATCGGGCGAGCAGTACTTC. It codes for CASSEFLGSGEQYF.

The CDR3 coding sequence is TGTGCCAGCAGCCGGGATTTTGGGGACTATGGCTACACCTTC. Amino acids: CASSRDFGDYGYTF. The genes are TRBV5-5 and TRBJ1-2; unclear D gene. The CDR3 length is 14 residues. CDR1 and CDR2 (germline): SGHKS, YYEKEE (reference sequence). Trimming cost V 4 bases and J 3 bases, with 13 bases left between them. Full variable domain (outside the CDR3, taken from reference TRBV5-5 and TRBJ1-2): DAGVTQSPTHLIKTRGQQVTLRCSPISGHKSVSWYQQVLGQGPQFIFQYYEKEERGRGNFPDRFSARQFPNYSSELNVNALLLGDSALYLCASSRDFGDYGYTFGSGTRLTVV.

This clonotype was seen many times. The chain carries TRBV15 and TRBJ2-2; TRBD1 matches at 10 bases. Germline V gene data show CDR1 as LNHNV and CDR2 as YYDKDF (reference sequence). CDR3 length: 15 residues. V gave up 6 bases and J gave up 6 bases; unmatched junction bases: 7. The CDR3 sequence is CATRKGTGVSGELFF. CDR3 sequence (DNA): TGTGCCACCAGGAAGGGGACAGGGGTGTCCGGGGAGCTGTTTTTT.

The chain recombines TRBV9 with TRBJ2-1; possible D gene TRBD1, 6 bases. Germline CDR1 SGDLS, CDR2 YYNGEE. V lost 3 bases to trimming and J lost 7 bases, with 11 bases between them. The CDR3 runs 13 residues. This CDR3 is CASSAGTTNEQFF. The CDR3 DNA sequence: TGTGCCAGCAGCGCCGGGACAACTAATGAGCAGTTCTTC.

This chain joins TRBV20-1 and TRBJ2-4, with 9 bases matching TRBD1. Germline V gene lookup returns CDR1 DFQATT and CDR2 SNEGSKA (reference sequence). V was pared by 4 bases and J by 5 bases, with 3 bases of the junction left unmatched. CDR3 length: 13 residues. CDR3 coding DNA: TGCAGTGCTACCACAGGGGGCGAAAACATTCAGTACTTC. Translation: CSATTGGENIQYF.

The V gene is TRBV6-1, the J gene TRBJ1-4; D unresolved. The CDR3 totals 12 residues. Germline-derived CDR1 and CDR2 are MNHNS and SASEGT. Trimming took off 0 bases at V and 8 bases at J, with 4 bases between the two ends. This CDR3 is CASSEAREKLFF. Written as DNA, the CDR3 is TGTGCCAGCAGTGAAGCACGAGAAAAACTGTTTTTT.

V usage is TRBV5-6 and J usage is TRBJ1-2, with TRBD1 matching 11 bases. V was pared by 4 bases and J by 3 bases, with 5 bases of the junction left unmatched. The CDR3 runs to 15 residues. Germline loops: CDR1 SGHDT, CDR2 YYEEEE. The CDR3 bases are TGTGCCAGCAGCGCCTGGGACAGGGGGGACTATGGCTACACCTTC. Protein: CASSAWDRGDYGYTF.

Note on this clonotype: Being one base from a much bigger clone, this may be a read error. This chain links TRBV20-1 with TRBJ2-5; 12 bases fit TRBD2. Germline loops: CDR1 DFQATT, CDR2 SNEGSKA (reference sequence). J was trimmed by 11 bases and V by 8 bases; bases with no gene match: 12. The CDR3 covers 13 residues. In DNA, the CDR3 is TGCAGTACTCCGGGACTAGCGGGCGAAGAGCAGTACTTC. It encodes CSTPGLAGEEQYF.

The table lists this clonotype with a few counts. This chain connects TRBV12-3 or TRBV12-4 to TRBJ1-2; D unresolved. The CDR3 extends over 14 amino acids. The ends were cut back, 3 bases at V and 4 bases at J, with 12 bases in the middle. The chain's CDR3 is CASSFRAAFYGYTF. The CDR3 nucleotides are TGTGCCAGCAGTTTTCGGGCCGCGTTCTATGGCTACACCTTC.

In DNA form, the CDR3 reads TGCAGTGCTAGAGATGACACCCCAAACTACGAGCAGTACTTC. This encodes CSARDDTPNYEQYF. The V gene is TRBV20-1, the J gene TRBJ2-4; D gene uncertain. The J call may be faulty, since TRBJ2-7 better matches the DNA end. The CDR3 contains 14 residues. Germline CDR1 reads DFQATT; CDR2 reads SNEGSKA (reference sequence).

The sample holds a few counts of this clonotype. The gene calls are TRBV5-1 and TRBJ2-3; D call uncertain. Germline V gene data show CDR1 as SGHRS and CDR2 as YFSETQ. The CDR3 sequence is 15 residues long. Trimming took off 0 bases at V and 0 bases at J, with 8 bases between the two ends. The chain's CDR3 is CASSLEPISTDTQYF. CDR3 DNA sequence: TGCGCCAGCAGCTTGGAGCCTATTAGCACAGATACGCAGTATTTT.

J is TRBJ2-7 and V is TRBV27; D is uncertain. The germline CDR1 and CDR2 sequences are MNHEY and SMNVEV (reference sequence). Trimming stripped 3 bases from V and 5 bases from J, with 14 bases between. This CDR3 is built from 14 residues. The CDR3 DNA follows: TGTGCCAGCAGTTTTACGGCAGGCCTCCACGAGCAGTACTTC. This encodes CASSFTAGLHEQYF.

This clonotype was seen a few times. The chain is built from TRBV7-8 and TRBJ1-3; 7 positions agree with TRBD1. The CDR3 covers 17 residues. In germline, CDR1 is SGHVS, CDR2 FQNEAQ. The junction had 7 bases not matched to a gene; V was cut back by 2 bases and J by 0 bases. In nucleotides, the CDR3 is TGTGCCAGCAGCTTAAAACAGGGGACTCCCTCTGGAAACACCATATATTTT. Protein: CASSLKQGTPSGNTIYF.